These T cell receptor beta chains were read from a single sample in a study of identical twins. Each CDR3 protein gets one entry after TCRdb re-called the 5' RACE reads with MiXCR. This sample has roughly 720,000 distinct CDR3 sequences, with 18% found just once. The data also belong to a second study, concerning T cells expressing NK-cell markers.

The sample comprised PBMCs. The receptors derive from a woman aged 18-35 years in good health. The CDR3 runs from the conserved cysteine through the conserved F or W. The order of the fields is J gene, V gene, CDR3 protein.

j_call: TRBJ1-1; v_call: TRBV12-3/TRBV12-4; cdr3_aa: CASTDRATEAFF
j_call: TRBJ2-7; v_call: TRBV25-1; cdr3_aa: CASSAGAYEQYF
j_call: TRBJ2-3; v_call: TRBV7-9; cdr3_aa: CASRDPAEWWYF
j_call: TRBJ2-7; v_call: TRBV11-2; cdr3_aa: CASSFLVTESYEQYF
j_call: TRBJ2-3; v_call: TRBV12-3/TRBV12-4; cdr3_aa: CASSLGGTSAQYF
j_call: TRBJ1-1; v_call: TRBV5-1; cdr3_aa: CASSLMEGTEAFF
j_call: TRBJ2-2; v_call: TRBV7-2; cdr3_aa: CASSETGLSGELFF
j_call: TRBJ2-7; v_call: TRBV6-6; cdr3_aa: CATIGTGSYEQYF
j_call: TRBJ2-1; v_call: TRBV20-1; cdr3_aa: CSASAGRDYNEQFF
j_call: TRBJ2-1; v_call: TRBV20-1; cdr3_aa: CSARSRTEYNNEQFF
j_call: TRBJ2-7; v_call: TRBV12-3/TRBV12-4; cdr3_aa: CASRGGATTYEQYF
j_call: TRBJ2-3; v_call: TRBV20-1; cdr3_aa: CSARGTSGSTDTQYF
j_call: TRBJ2-2; v_call: TRBV6-1; cdr3_aa: CASSDSAGEGGELFF
j_call: TRBJ1-6; v_call: TRBV15; cdr3_aa: CATSRDPSSYNSPLHF
j_call: TRBJ2-3; v_call: TRBV20-1; cdr3_aa: CSAREGQAGTDTQYF
j_call: TRBJ2-5; v_call: TRBV28; cdr3_aa: CASIGEFGKQTQYF
j_call: TRBJ1-1; v_call: TRBV27; cdr3_aa: CASSFGSSAEAFF
j_call: TRBJ2-3; v_call: TRBV27; cdr3_aa: CASSLYRGNSGITDTQYF
j_call: TRBJ2-4; v_call: TRBV27; cdr3_aa: CASSLSLTFKNIQYF
j_call: TRBJ2-2; v_call: TRBV20-1; cdr3_aa: CSARAVTENTGELFF
j_call: TRBJ2-2; v_call: TRBV12-3/TRBV12-4; cdr3_aa: CASSFRRRLHTGELFF
j_call: TRBJ2-7; v_call: TRBV3-1; cdr3_aa: CASSQGQIKAYEQYF
j_call: TRBJ2-1; v_call: TRBV29-1; cdr3_aa: CSVGGGTVKSSYNEQFF